This T cell receptor beta chain is drawn from a study of beta chain features in type 1 diabetes (dated by TCRdb to the late 2010s). Concerning the study at large: Patients and healthy donors did not differ in mean age, gender distribution, total cell number or subset yield. The study compared TCRB repertoires of sorted circulating CD4+ T cell subsets between recently diagnosed type 1 diabetes patients and matched healthy donors. Naive and central memory subsets were obtained from all 30 or so donors, but regulatory and stem cell-like memory subsets were isolated from only 8 patients and 8 healthy donors. A total of 90 million to 120 million sorted cells were examined across all samples, and a strong correlation was observed between cell number per subset and RNA yield. What the study reported, not specific to this receptor: Because cDNA was sequenced instead of genomic DNA, highly expressing activated cells could be over-represented, though the groups showed no difference in activation or CD3 levels. Patients with type 1 diabetes made fewer insertions and deleted more nucleotides at VDJ recombination sites, implying thymic rearrangement abnormalities. Because the HLA sub-analyses included only small numbers of individuals, any influence of HLA type on TCRB rearrangement was left unresolved. Naive, central memory and regulatory TCRB repertoires appeared to be more similar among patients than among healthy donors. A moderate but significant shortening of TCRB CDR3 length was observed in type 1 diabetes patients in all four CD4+ subsets. PCR might favor shorter templates, but patient and control samples were amplified and corrected together, so any skew would affect both groups equally.

For this clone: Its recognized antigen is unknown. One base away there is no much larger clone; base qualities are not given.

The entire amount of isolated RNA was reverse transcribed using the High Capacity cDNA Reverse Transcription Kit, so the sequenced TCRB transcripts were expressed ones. Naive, central memory and regulatory T cell samples underwent deep immunoSEQ sequencing, averaging around 3.9 million total reads per sample. After sorted cells were lysed in RLT buffer, RNA was extracted with DNase-treated RNeasy Micro or Mini kits, with the choice depending on cell number. To prevent cross-contamination, each cell subset was processed individually, whereas patient and healthy donor samples were processed jointly. The immunoSEQ multiplex PCR was used to amplify TCRB sequences from cDNA, yielding 87-bp fragments that span the CDR3 region. The amplicons were sequenced using the Illumina HiSeq platform. In the source study's methods: PCR bias was computationally corrected using synthetic template baselines, reads within Hamming distance 2 were collapsed, and singletons that could not be merged were discarded. By aligning reads against IMGT, V, D and J genes, CDR3 length, and insertions or deletions at six rearrangement sites were assigned. Within each subset, clonotype counts were normalized to sorted cell number, and only after that were true diversity and Gini coefficients computed with the tcR R package. The overlap coefficient, calculated on TCRB nucleotide sequences, was used to measure repertoire sharing. As a proxy for the pre-selection repertoire, out-of-frame TCRB sequences from naive cells were analyzed. Drawn from immuneACCESS, this table holds only the in-frame rearrangements with V and J called that TCRdb kept. Clones are partly lost; checked studies trace under half to an unresolved V gene and leave the rest unexplained. That table furnishes V, J and clone size, whereas the DNA furnished D and trimming. The sample table holds about 410,000 clones, of which 11% to 15% were seen once. The ten largest make up roughly 0.033% of the sample.

From each donor, a single peripheral blood sample of around 0.12 L on average was drawn into heparinised tubes. A BD FACSAria II and a panel including CD45RO, CCR7, CD25, CD127, CD95 and CD27 were used to sort naive, central memory, regulatory and stem cell-like memory CD4+ T cells. Every sorted population had a purity above 98%. Right away, PBMCs were isolated by Lymphoprep density gradient centrifugation and were stained directly, with no culture step. To minimize batch effects, samples were stained and sorted in pairs, one healthy donor with one patient per experiment. At the junction V is shortened by 4 bases and J by 0 bases, with 14 bases in between. From the cysteine through the phenylalanine, the CDR3 covers 16 amino acids. The kept DNA is CDR3 alone, 48 bases in frame from the first base. Based on the germline V gene, the CDR1 and CDR2 sequences are SGHDT and YYEEEE.

Recombination joined TRBV5-6 with TRBJ2-1; the D gene is perhaps TRBD1 or TRBD2, each of them matching over 6 bases. This clonotype was obtained from a man aged 25-45 years in good health. Sequenced sample: naive CD4+ T cells from blood. The cell subset or site label corresponds to: true naive CD4+ T cells. The CDR3 corresponds to CASSPDGGLSYNEQFF. The sequence in DNA is TGTGCCAGCAGCCCAGACGGGGGCCTCTCCTACAATGAGCAGTTCTTC.